This T cell receptor (beta chain) was captured by sequencing in a study of T cells in narcolepsy. Study summary: Healthy controls were enrolled alongside patients with narcolepsy type 1 or type 2.

Study results and limitations: Autoreactive clonotypes reportedly recurred in blood of same and different patients, not controls. No autoreactive T cell clone sequences appeared in some memory CD4+ repertoires. Same-patient CSF and blood CD4+ T cell clonotypes included HCRT-specific and TRIB2-specific autoreactive ones.

Germline assignment: CDR1 SEHNR and CDR2 FQNEAQ (reference sequence). CDR3 length equals 14 residues. J gave up 5 bases and V 8 bases, and 9 bases lay outside the gene matches. A remark on this clone: Its target is not known.

Data came from immunoSEQ multiplex PCR; TCRdb stores just in-frame clones and leaves some out. The sample has roughly 35,000 clones, about 85% seen once. Material: memory (CD45RA-) CD4+ T cells from blood. This sequence originates from a human donor in good health. The J gene is TRBJ2-5, the V gene TRBV7-9; 9 nucleotides align to TRBD1. The CDR3 here is CASETDRGRETQYF. CDR3 DNA sequence: TGTGCCAGCGAAACAGACAGGGGGAGGGAGACCCAGTACTTC.